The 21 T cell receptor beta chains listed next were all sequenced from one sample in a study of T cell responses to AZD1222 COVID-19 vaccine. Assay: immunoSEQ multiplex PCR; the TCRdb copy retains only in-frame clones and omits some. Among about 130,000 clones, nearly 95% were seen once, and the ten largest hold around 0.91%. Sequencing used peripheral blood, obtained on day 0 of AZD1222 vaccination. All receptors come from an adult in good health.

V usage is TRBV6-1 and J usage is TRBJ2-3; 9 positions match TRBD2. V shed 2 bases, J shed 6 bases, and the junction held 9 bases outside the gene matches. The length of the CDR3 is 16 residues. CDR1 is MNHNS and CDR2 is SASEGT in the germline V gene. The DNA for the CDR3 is TGTGCCAGCAGTGAAAGTGAGCGGGGGGCCCGGGATACGCAGTATTTT. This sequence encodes CASSESERGARDTQYF.

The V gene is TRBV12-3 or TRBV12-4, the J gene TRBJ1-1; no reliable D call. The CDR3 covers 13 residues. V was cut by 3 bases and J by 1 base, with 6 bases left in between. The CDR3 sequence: CASSFDQNTEAFF. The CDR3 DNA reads TGTGCCAGCAGTTTCGATCAGAACACTGAAGCTTTCTTT.

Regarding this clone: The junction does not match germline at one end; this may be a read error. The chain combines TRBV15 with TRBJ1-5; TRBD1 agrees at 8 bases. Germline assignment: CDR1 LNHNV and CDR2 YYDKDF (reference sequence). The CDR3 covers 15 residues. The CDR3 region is CATSRDRGRGQPQHF. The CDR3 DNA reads TGTGCCACCAGCCGAGACAGGGGTCGGGGTCAGCCCCAGCATTTT.

CDR3 DNA sequence: TGCGCCAGCAGCTCTGGGACAGGGCCGGGCCCCCAGCATTTT. Translating gives CASSSGTGPGPQHF. The V gene is TRBV5-1, the J gene TRBJ1-5, with 9 bases matching TRBD1. Per germline, CDR1 SGHRS and CDR2 YFSETQ. The J segment lost 10 bases and the V segment lost 3 bases, leaving 8 bases of the junction unmatched. This CDR3 has 14 residues. Looking up the rest from reference TRBV5-1 and TRBJ1-5 gives the full variable domain: KAGVTQTPRYLIKTRGQQVTLSCSPISGHRSVSWYQQTPGQGLQFLFEYFSETQRNKGNFPGRFSGRQFSNSRSEMNVSTLELGDSALYLCASSSGTGPGPQHFGDGTRLSIL.

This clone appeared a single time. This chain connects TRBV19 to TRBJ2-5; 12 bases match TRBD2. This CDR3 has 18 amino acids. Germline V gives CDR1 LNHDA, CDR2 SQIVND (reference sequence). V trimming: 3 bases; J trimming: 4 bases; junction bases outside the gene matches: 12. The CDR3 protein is CASSITPSGGALRETQYF. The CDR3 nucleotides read TGTGCCAGTAGTATCACCCCTAGCGGGGGGGCCTTACGAGAGACCCAGTACTTC.

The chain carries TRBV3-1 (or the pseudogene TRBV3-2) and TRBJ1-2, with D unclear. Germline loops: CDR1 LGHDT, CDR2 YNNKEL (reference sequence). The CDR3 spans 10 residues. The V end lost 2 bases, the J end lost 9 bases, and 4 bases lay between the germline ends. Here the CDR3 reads CASSQLSYTF. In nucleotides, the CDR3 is TGTGCCAGCAGCCAATTAAGCTACACCTTC.

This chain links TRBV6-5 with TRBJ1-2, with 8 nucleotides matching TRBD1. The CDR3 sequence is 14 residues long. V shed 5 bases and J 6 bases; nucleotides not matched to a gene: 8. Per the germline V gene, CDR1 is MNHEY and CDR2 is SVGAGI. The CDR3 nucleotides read TGTGCCAGCAGTCATCCAGGGGGCGGGAATGGCTACACCTTC. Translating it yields CASSHPGGGNGYTF.

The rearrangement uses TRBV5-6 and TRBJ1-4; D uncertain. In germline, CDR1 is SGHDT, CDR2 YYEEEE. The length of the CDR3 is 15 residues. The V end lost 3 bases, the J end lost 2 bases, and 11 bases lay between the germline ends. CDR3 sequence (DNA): TGTGCCAGCAGCTCCATACACGGTACTAATGAAAAACTGTTTTTT. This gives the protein CASSSIHGTNEKLFF. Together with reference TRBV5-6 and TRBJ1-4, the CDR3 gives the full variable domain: DAGVTQSPTHLIKTRGQQVTLRCSPKSGHDTVSWYQQALGQGPQFIFQYYEEEERQRGNFPDRFSGHQFPNYSSELNVNALLLGDSALYLCASSSIHGTNEKLFFGSGTQLSVL.

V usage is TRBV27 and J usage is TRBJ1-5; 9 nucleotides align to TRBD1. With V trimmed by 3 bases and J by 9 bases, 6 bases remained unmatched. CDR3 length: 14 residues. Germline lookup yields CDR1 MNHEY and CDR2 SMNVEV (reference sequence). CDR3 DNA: TGTGCCAGCAGTTTGGACAGGGGTTCAGGGCCCCAGCATTTT. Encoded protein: CASSLDRGSGPQHF.

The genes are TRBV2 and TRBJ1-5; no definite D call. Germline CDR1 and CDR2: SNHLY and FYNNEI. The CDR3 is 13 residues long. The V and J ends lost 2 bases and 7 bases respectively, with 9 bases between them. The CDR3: CASSENLGQPQHF. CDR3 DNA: TGTGCCAGCAGTGAAAACCTGGGGCAGCCCCAGCATTTT.

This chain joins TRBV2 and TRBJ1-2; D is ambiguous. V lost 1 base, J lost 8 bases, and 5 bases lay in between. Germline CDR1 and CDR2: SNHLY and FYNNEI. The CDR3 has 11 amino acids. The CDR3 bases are TGTGCCAGCAGTGAAGGGGTCGGCTACACCTTC. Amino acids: CASSEGVGYTF.

The CDR3 region is CASSPNRASNTEAFF. CDR3 DNA: TGTGCCAGCTCACCGAACAGGGCCTCGAACACTGAAGCTTTCTTT. The chain joins TRBV18 to TRBJ1-1, with a possible D match to TRBD1 (6 bases). This CDR3 is built from 15 residues. Per the germline V gene, CDR1 is KGHSH and CDR2 is LQKENI. V shed 3 bases and J shed 1 base, with 12 bases lying between them.

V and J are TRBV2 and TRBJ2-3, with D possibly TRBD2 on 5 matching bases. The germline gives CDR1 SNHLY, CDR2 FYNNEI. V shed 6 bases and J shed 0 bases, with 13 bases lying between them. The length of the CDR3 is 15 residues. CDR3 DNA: TGTGCCAGCAGCCCCAGATGGACTAGCACAGATACGCAGTATTTT. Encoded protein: CASSPRWTSTDTQYF. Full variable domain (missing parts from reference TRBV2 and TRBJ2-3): EPEVTQTPSHQVTQMGQEVILRCVPISNHLYFYWYRQILGQKVEFLVSFYNNEISEKSEIFDDQFSVERPDGSNFTLKIRSTKLEDSAMYFCASSPRWTSTDTQYFGPGTRLTVL.

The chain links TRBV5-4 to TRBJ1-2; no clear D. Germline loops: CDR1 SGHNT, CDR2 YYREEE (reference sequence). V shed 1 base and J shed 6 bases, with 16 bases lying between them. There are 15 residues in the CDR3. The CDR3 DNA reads TGTGCCAGCAGCTTGTTTGGGATTTACGCCGATGGCTACACCTTC. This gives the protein CASSLFGIYADGYTF. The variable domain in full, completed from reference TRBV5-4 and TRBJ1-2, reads ETGVTQSPTHLIKTRGQQVTLRCSSQSGHNTVSWYQQALGQGPQFIFQYYREEENGRGNFPPRFSGLQFPNYSSELNVNALELDDSALYLCASSLFGIYADGYTFGSGTRLTVV.

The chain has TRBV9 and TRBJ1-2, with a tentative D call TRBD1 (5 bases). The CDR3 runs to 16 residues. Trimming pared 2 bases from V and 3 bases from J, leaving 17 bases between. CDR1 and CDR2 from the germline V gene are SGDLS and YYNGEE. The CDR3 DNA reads TGTGCCAGCAGCGTTAATCCCAGGGACTCCCACTATGGCTACACCTTC. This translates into CASSVNPRDSHYGYTF.

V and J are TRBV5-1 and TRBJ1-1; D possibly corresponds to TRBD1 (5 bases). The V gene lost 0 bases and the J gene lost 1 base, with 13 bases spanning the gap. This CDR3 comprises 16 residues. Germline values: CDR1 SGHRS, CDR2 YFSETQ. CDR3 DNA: TGCGCCAGCAGCTTGGCCGGGGGTTTCGGGAACACTGAAGCTTTCTTT. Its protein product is CASSLAGGFGNTEAFF.

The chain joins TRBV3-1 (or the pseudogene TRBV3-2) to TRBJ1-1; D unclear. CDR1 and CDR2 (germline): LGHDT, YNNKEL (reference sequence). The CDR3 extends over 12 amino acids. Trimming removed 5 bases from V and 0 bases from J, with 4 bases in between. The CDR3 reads CASSLLNTEAFF. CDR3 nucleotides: TGTGCCAGCAGCTTACTGAACACTGAAGCTTTCTTT.

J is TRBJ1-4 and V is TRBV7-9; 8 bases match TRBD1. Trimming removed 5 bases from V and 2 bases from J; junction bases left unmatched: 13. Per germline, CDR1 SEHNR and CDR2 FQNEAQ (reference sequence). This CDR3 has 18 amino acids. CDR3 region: CASSRMAIQGDTNEKLFF. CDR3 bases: TGTGCCAGCAGCAGAATGGCGATACAGGGGGATACTAATGAAAAACTGTTTTTT.

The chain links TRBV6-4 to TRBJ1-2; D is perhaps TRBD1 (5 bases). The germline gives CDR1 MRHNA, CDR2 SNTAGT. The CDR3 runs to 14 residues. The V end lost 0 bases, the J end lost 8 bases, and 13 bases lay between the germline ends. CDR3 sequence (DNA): TGTGCCAGCAGTGACTCCCAGGGTGAGGGAGGCTACACCTTC. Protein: CASSDSQGEGGYTF.

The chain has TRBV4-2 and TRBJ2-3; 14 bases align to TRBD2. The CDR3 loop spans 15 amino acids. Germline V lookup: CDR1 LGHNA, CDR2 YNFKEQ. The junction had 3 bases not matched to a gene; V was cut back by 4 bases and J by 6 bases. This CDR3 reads CASSLGTSGGDTQYF. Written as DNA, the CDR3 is TGTGCCAGCAGCCTCGGGACTAGCGGGGGTGATACGCAGTATTTT.

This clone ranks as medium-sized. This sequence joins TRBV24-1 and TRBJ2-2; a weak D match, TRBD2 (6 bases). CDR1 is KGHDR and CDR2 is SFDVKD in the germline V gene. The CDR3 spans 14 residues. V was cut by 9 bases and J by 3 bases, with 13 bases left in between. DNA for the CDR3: TGTGCCACCTCAGGCGGGGCTGACACCGGGGAGCTGTTTTTT. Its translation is CATSGGADTGELFF.